Listed below are T cell receptor beta chains from one sample, sequenced in a study of blood T cell repertoires in COVID-19. Measured with immunoSEQ multiplex PCR; TCRdb has only the in-frame clones, and not every one. The sample includes approximately 150,000 clones, roughly 87% of them seen just once. Sequencing input: PBMCs or T cells enriched from blood (not recorded which). These receptors came from a human donor with acute COVID-19. The donor label of this sample is uncertain. Both conserved end residues are part of each CDR3. A D gene is named only where the DNA matches it firmly. Some rows mark clone size as missing; the rest say once, few, many or name a class of expanded clone.

V gene: TRBV19
clone size: .
D gene: TRBD1
J gene: TRBJ2-2
CDR3 protein: CASSETGQAGELFF
CDR3 DNA: TGTGCCAGTAGTGAGACAGGGCAAGCCGGGGAGCTGTTTTTT

V gene: TRBV6-4
clone size: .
D gene: .
J gene: TRBJ2-1
CDR3 protein: CASSEVGVGSEQFF
CDR3 DNA: TGTGCCAGCAGTGAGGTCGGGGTGGGGAGTGAGCAGTTCTTC

V gene: TRBV19
clone size: .
D gene: TRBD1
J gene: TRBJ2-3
CDR3 protein: CASRPGQGDTDTQYF
CDR3 DNA: TGTGCCAGTAGACCGGGACAGGGGGACACAGATACGCAGTATTTT

V gene: TRBV12-3/TRBV12-4
clone size: .
D gene: .
J gene: TRBJ2-5
CDR3 protein: CASRPQGGETQYF
CDR3 DNA: TGTGCCAGCAGACCCCAGGGTGGGGAGACCCAGTACTTC

V gene: TRBV14
clone size: .
D gene: .
J gene: TRBJ2-2
CDR3 protein: CASNLGGVGELFF
CDR3 DNA: TGTGCCAGCAACCTCGGCGGAGTCGGGGAGCTGTTTTTT

V gene: TRBV19
clone size: .
D gene: TRBD1
J gene: TRBJ2-7
CDR3 protein: CASSLGDRVVDEQYF
CDR3 DNA: TGTGCCAGTAGTCTGGGGGACAGGGTCGTCGACGAGCAGTACTTC

V gene: TRBV7-9
clone size: .
D gene: .
J gene: TRBJ1-2
CDR3 protein: CASTQGTSYGYTF
CDR3 DNA: TGTGCCAGCACCCAGGGGACATCTTATGGCTACACCTTC

V gene: TRBV27
clone size: .
D gene: .
J gene: TRBJ2-7
CDR3 protein: CASSHTQNYEQYF
CDR3 DNA: TGTGCCAGCAGTCATACACAAAACTACGAGCAGTACTTC

V gene: TRBV12-5
clone size: .
D gene: .
J gene: TRBJ2-1
CDR3 protein: CASGVAGNEQFF
CDR3 DNA: TGTGCTAGTGGGGTCGCGGGGAATGAGCAGTTCTTC

V gene: TRBV18
clone size: .
D gene: TRBD1
J gene: TRBJ2-1
CDR3 protein: CASSPPGQGNNEQFF
CDR3 DNA: TGTGCCAGCTCACCCCCGGGACAGGGGAACAATGAGCAGTTCTTC

V gene: TRBV19
clone size: few
D gene: TRBD1
J gene: TRBJ1-2
CDR3 protein: CASSTIQGAVSYGYTF
CDR3 DNA: TGTGCCAGTAGCACCATCCAGGGGGCTGTCAGCTATGGCTACACCTTC

V gene: TRBV4-2
clone size: few
D gene: .
J gene: TRBJ2-7
CDR3 protein: CASSQDQGGSYEQYF
CDR3 DNA: TGTGCCAGCAGCCAAGATCAAGGGGGCTCCTACGAGCAGTACTTC

V gene: TRBV2
clone size: .
D gene: .
J gene: TRBJ1-1
CDR3 protein: CASSPRFLTEAFF
CDR3 DNA: TGTGCCAGCAGCCCCAGGTTTCTCACTGAAGCTTTCTTT

V gene: TRBV6-6
clone size: .
D gene: TRBD2
J gene: TRBJ2-7
CDR3 protein: CASSRVSGGSYEQYF
CDR3 DNA: TGTGCCAGCAGTCGGGTTAGCGGGGGGAGCTACGAGCAGTACTTC

V gene: TRBV4-3
clone size: .
D gene: .
J gene: TRBJ1-5
CDR3 protein: CASSRGLSNQPQHF
CDR3 DNA: TGCGCCAGCAGCCGCGGACTCAGCAATCAGCCCCAGCATTTT

V gene: TRBV12-3/TRBV12-4
clone size: .
D gene: TRBD1
J gene: TRBJ1-5
CDR3 protein: CASSLNGQENCF
CDR3 DNA: TGTGCCAGCAGTTTAAATGGACAGGAGAATTGTTTT

V gene: TRBV2
clone size: .
D gene: .
J gene: TRBJ1-1
CDR3 protein: CASRVQGYTEAFF
CDR3 DNA: TGTGCCAGCAGGGTTCAGGGGTACACTGAAGCTTTCTTT

V gene: TRBV30
clone size: .
D gene: TRBD1
J gene: TRBJ1-5
CDR3 protein: CAWSGDSLGNQPQHF
CDR3 DNA: TGTGCCTGGTCCGGGGACAGTTTAGGCAATCAGCCCCAGCATTTT

V gene: TRBV21-1
clone size: .
D gene: .
J gene: TRBJ1-2
CDR3 protein: CATGVDRQGQGAF
CDR3 DNA: TGTGCCACCGGAGTGGATCGACAGGGGCAGGGCGCCTTC

V gene: TRBV9
clone size: .
D gene: .
J gene: TRBJ1-6
CDR3 protein: CASSVGWQGNSPLHF
CDR3 DNA: TGTGCCAGCAGCGTAGGCTGGCAGGGCAATTCACCCCTCCACTTT

V gene: TRBV30
clone size: .
D gene: .
J gene: TRBJ1-2
CDR3 protein: CAWTTGSYGYTF
CDR3 DNA: TGTGCCTGGACTACGGGTTCCTATGGCTACACCTTC

V gene: TRBV19
clone size: .
D gene: .
J gene: TRBJ2-4
CDR3 protein: CASSPGIALAKNIQYF
CDR3 DNA: TGTGCCAGTAGCCCTGGTATAGCCCTAGCCAAAAACATTCAGTACTTC

V gene: TRBV7-9
clone size: .
D gene: .
J gene: TRBJ2-4
CDR3 protein: CASRSGLENIQYF
CDR3 DNA: TGTGCCAGCAGATCTGGACTGGAAAACATTCAGTACTTC

V gene: TRBV30
clone size: .
D gene: .
J gene: TRBJ1-2
CDR3 protein: CAWSPKEGGPRVPGYTF
CDR3 DNA: TGTGCCTGGAGCCCAAAGGAGGGAGGGCCTCGGGTACCTGGCTACACCTTC

V gene: TRBV6-5
clone size: .
D gene: TRBD1
J gene: TRBJ1-6
CDR3 protein: CASSGDRVNSPLHF
CDR3 DNA: TGTGCCAGCAGCGGGGACAGGGTTAATTCACCCCTCCACTTT

V gene: TRBV24-1
clone size: .
D gene: TRBD1
J gene: TRBJ2-7
CDR3 protein: CATSESGTGSSYEQYF
CDR3 DNA: TGTGCCACCAGTGAGTCCGGGACAGGGAGCTCCTACGAGCAGTACTTC

V gene: TRBV24-1
clone size: .
D gene: .
J gene: TRBJ2-1
CDR3 protein: CATSDLSGNYNEQFF
CDR3 DNA: TGTGCCACCAGTGATTTATCGGGGAACTACAATGAGCAGTTCTTC

V gene: TRBV5-6
clone size: .
D gene: .
J gene: TRBJ1-1
CDR3 protein: CASSLAGGALNTEAFF
CDR3 DNA: TGTGCCAGCAGCTTGGCCGGGGGGGCTTTGAACACTGAAGCTTTCTTT